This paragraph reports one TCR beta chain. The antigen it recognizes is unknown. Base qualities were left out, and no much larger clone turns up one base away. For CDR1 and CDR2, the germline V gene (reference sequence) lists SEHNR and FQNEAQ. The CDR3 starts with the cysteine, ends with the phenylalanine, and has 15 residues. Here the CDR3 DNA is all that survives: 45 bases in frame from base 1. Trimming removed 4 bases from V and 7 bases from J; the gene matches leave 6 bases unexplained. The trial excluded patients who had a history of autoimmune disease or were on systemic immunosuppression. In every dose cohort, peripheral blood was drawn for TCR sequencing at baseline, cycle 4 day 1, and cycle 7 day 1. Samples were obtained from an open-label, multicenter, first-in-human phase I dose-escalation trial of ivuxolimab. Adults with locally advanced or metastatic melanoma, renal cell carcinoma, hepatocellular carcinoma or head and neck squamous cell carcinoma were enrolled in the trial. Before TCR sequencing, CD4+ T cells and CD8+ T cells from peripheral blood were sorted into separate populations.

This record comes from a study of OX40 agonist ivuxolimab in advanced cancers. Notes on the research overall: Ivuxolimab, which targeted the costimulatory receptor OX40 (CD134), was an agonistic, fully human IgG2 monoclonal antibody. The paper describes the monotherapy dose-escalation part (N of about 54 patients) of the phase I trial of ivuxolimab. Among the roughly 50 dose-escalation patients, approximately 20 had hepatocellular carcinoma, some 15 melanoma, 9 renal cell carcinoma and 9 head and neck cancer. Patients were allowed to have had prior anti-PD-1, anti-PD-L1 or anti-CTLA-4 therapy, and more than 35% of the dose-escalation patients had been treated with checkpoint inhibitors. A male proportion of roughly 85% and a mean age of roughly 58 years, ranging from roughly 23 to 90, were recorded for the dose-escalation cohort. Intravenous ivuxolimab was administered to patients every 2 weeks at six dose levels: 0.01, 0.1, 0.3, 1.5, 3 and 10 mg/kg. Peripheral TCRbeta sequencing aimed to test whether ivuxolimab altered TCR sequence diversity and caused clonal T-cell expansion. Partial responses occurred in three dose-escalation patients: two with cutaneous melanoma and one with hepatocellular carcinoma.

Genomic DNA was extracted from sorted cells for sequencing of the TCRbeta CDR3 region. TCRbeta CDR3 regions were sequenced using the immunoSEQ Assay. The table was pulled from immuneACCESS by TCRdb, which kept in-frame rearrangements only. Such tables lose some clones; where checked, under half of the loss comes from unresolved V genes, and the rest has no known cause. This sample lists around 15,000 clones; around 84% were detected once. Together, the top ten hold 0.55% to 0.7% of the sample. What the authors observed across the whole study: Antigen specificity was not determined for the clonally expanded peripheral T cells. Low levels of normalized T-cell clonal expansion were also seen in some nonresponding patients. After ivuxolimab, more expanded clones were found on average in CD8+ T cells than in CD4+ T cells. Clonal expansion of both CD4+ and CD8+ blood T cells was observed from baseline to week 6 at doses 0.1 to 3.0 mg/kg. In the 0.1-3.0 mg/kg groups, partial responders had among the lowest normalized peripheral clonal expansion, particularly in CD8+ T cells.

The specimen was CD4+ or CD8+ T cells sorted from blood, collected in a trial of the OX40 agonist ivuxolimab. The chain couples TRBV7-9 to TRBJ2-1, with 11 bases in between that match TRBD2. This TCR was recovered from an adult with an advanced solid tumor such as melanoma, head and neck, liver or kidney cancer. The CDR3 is CASSSGLAEGNEQFF. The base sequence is TGTGCCAGCAGCTCGGGACTAGCGGAGGGAAATGAGCAGTTCTTC.